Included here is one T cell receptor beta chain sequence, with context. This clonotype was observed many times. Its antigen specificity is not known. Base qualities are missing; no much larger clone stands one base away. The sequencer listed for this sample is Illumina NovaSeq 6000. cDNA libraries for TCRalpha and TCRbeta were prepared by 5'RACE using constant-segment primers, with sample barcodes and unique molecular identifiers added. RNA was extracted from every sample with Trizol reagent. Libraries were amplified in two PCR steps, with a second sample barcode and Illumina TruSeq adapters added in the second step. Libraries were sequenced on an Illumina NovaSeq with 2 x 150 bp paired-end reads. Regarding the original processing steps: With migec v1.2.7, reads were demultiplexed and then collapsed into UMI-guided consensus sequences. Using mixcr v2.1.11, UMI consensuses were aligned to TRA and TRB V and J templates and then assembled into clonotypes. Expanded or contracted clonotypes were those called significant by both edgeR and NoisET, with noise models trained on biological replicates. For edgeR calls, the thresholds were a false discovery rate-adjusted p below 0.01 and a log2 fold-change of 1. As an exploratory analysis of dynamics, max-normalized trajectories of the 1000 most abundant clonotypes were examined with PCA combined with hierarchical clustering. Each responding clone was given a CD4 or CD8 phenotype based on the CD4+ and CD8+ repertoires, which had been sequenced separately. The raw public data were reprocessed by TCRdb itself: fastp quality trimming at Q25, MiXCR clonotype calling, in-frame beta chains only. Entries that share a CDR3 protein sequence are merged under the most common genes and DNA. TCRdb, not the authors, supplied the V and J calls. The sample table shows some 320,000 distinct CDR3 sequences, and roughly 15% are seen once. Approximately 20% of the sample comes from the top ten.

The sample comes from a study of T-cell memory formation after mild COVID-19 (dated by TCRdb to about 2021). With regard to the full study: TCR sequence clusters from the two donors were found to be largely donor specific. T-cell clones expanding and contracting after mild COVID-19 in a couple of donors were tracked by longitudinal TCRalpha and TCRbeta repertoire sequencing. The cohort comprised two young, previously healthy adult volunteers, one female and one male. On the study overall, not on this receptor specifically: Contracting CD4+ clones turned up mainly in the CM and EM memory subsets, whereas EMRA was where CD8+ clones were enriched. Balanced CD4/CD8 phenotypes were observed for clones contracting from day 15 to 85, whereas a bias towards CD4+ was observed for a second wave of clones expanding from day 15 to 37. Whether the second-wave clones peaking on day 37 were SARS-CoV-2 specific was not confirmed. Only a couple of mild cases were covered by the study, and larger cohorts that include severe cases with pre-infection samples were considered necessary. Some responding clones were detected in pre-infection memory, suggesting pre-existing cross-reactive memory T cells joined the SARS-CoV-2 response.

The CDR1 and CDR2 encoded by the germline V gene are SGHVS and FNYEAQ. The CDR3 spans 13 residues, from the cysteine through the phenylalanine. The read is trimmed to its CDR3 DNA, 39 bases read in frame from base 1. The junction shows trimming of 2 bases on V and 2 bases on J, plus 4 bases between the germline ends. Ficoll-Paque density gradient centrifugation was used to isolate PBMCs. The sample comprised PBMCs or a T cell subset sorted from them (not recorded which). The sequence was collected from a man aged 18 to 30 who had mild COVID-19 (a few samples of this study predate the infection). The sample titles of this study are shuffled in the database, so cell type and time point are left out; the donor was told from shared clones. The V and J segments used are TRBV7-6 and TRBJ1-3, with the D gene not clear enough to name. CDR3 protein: CASSLQAGNTIYF. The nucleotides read TGTGCCAGCAGCTTACAAGCTGGAAACACCATATATTTT. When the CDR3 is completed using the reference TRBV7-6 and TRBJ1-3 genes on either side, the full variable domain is GAGVSQSPRYKVTKRGQDVALRCDPISGHVSLYWYRQALGQGPEFLTYFNYEAQQDKSGLPNDRFSAERPEGSISTLTIQRTEQRDSAMYRCASSLQAGNTIYFGEGSWLTVV.